This TCR beta chain was recorded in a study of T-cell reconstitution after alpha-beta-depleted transplantation in children. Between the trimmed V and J ends, which lost 7 bases and 7 bases, there was a span of 22 bases. This CDR3 spans 15 amino acids. From germline, CDR1 is MNHEY and CDR2 SVGEGT. Regarding the study as a whole: Newly made T cells mostly supplied T-cell counts and diversity one year after transplant.

This clonotype was counted between two and nine times. Its target is unknown. Preparation of the TCRbeta library involved a method that used unique molecular identifiers. TCRdb redid the calling of the PCR reads with MiXCR, one entry per CDR3 protein. The sample lists approximately 980,000 distinct CDR3 sequences; about 31% were seen once. The receptor comes from a boy younger than two who had a stem cell transplant for SCID, so the T cells may come from the graft donor. V gene TRBV6-2 or TRBV6-3 combines with J gene TRBJ2-5; the D gene is possibly TRBD1 (5 bases). Sample: PBMCs, mostly from graft donor cells, taken 360 days after TCRalphabeta/CD19-depleted stem cell transplant. The CDR3 DNA reads as TGTGCCAGCACCAAAACAGACACAGGAATCGGGACCCAGTACTTC. This translates into CASTKTDTGIGTQYF.